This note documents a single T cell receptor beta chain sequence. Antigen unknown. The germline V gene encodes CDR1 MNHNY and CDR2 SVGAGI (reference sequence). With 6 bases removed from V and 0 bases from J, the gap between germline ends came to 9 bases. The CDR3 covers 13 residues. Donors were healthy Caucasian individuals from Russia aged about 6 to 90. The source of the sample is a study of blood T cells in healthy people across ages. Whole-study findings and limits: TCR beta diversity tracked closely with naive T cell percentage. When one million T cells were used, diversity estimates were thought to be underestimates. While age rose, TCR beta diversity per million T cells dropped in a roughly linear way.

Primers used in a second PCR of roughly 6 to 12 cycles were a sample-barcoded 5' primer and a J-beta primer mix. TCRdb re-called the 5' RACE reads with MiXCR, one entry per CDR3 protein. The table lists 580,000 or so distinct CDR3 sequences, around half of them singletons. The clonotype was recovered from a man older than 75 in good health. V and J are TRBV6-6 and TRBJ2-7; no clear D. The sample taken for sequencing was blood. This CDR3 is CASRSHGSYEQYF. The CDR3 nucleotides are TGTGCCAGCAGGTCTCATGGCTCCTACGAGCAGTACTTC.